Following are 9 T cell receptor beta chains from one sample sequenced in a study of cytomegalovirus exposure and HLA in healthy donors. In the PCR, 60 Vbeta and 13 Jbeta primers were used. Sequenced by immunoSEQ multiplex PCR; TCRdb stores in-frame clones only, minus some. The sample holds about 140,000 clones, roughly 76% seen once. Sequencing was carried out using PBMCs. The receptors originated from a young man in good health and CMV-seronegative.

The chain combines TRBV11-2 with TRBJ2-5; 11 positions agree with TRBD2. The J segment lost 2 bases and the V segment lost 0 bases, leaving 8 bases of the junction unmatched. Germline-derived CDR1 and CDR2 are SGHAT and FQNNGV. The CDR3 contains 18 residues. The CDR3 bases are TGTGCCAGCAGCTTAGACGGGACTAGCGGACTGCCGCAAGAGACCCAGTACTTC. It yields the protein CASSLDGTSGLPQETQYF.

The genes are TRBV10-3 and TRBJ2-1, with 10 bases identical to TRBD2. Germline-derived CDR1 and CDR2 are ENHRY and SYGVKD. The CDR3 runs 15 residues. V lost 0 bases and J lost 4; bases outside the gene matches: 0. CDR3 sequence reads: CAISESAGGYNEQFF. CDR3 bases: TGTGCCATCAGTGAGTCAGCGGGGGGGTACAATGAGCAGTTCTTC.

The chain employs TRBV5-1 and TRBJ2-7, with 8 bases aligning to TRBD1. V dropped 8 bases and J dropped 6; count of bases not matched to a gene: 10. This CDR3 is 13 amino acids long. Germline V CDR1 and CDR2: SGHRS, YFSETQ. CDR3 sequence: CASTLTGDVEQYF. The CDR3 region has the DNA TGCGCCAGTACCCTGACAGGGGACGTCGAGCAGTACTTC.

In this sample, this clone turned up a few times. V and J are TRBV19 and TRBJ2-1, with 8 bases that match TRBD2. Germline CDR1 reads LNHDA; CDR2 reads SQIVND (reference sequence). The CDR3 is 15 residues long. J lost 5 bases, V lost 3 bases, and 6 bases had no gene match. CDR3 DNA: TGTGCCAGTAGTATGGACGGGAGGGCGAACAATGAGCAGTTCTTC. Translated: CASSMDGRANNEQFF.

The chain uses TRBV28 and TRBJ1-4; TRBD1 might be the D (5 bases). Germline loops: CDR1 MDHEN, CDR2 SYDVKM. This CDR3 is built from 16 residues. V lost 3 bases and J lost 7, with 18 bases in between. The CDR3 spells CASSLSGGKRGEKLFF. The DNA of the CDR3 is TGTGCCAGCAGTTTGTCCGGTGGAAAAAGGGGTGAAAAACTGTTTTTT.

The chain uses TRBV10-1 and TRBJ2-3; the match to TRBD1 covers 8 bases. There are 17 residues in the CDR3. With 3 bases clipped from V and 4 bases from J, the junction kept 12 bases outside the gene matches. Germline V gene data show CDR1 as WNHNN and CDR2 as SYGVQD (reference sequence). Here the CDR3 reads CASSDLPGQAPSDTQYF. CDR3 DNA sequence: TGCGCCAGCAGTGATCTGCCGGGACAGGCACCATCAGATACGCAGTATTTT.

This clone has a handful of counts. The rearrangement links TRBV11-2 to TRBJ1-2; TRBD1 might be the D (5 bases). Germline CDR1 reads SGHAT; CDR2 reads FQNNGV. This CDR3 has 14 amino acids. V was pared by 2 bases and J by 0 bases, with 7 bases between. The chain's CDR3 is CASSLSRANYGYTF. The CDR3 coding sequence is TGTGCCAGCAGCTTAAGCAGGGCTAACTATGGCTACACCTTC.

V gene TRBV25-1 combines with J gene TRBJ2-1; D not certain. CDR1 MGHDK and CDR2 SYGVNS come from the germline V gene. Between the trimmed V and J ends, which lost 6 bases and 3 bases, there was a span of 9 bases. This CDR3 has 13 amino acids. The CDR3, as DNA: TGTGCCAGCAGCCCCGCGGACTACAATGAGCAGTTCTTC. Translation gives CASSPADYNEQFF.

This chain connects TRBV5-1 to TRBJ1-5; 7 nucleotides align to TRBD1. Per the germline V gene, CDR1 is SGHRS and CDR2 is YFSETQ. With 4 bases clipped from V and 7 bases from J, the junction kept 8 bases outside the gene matches. The CDR3 sequence is 14 residues long. This chain's CDR3 is CASSRTGERQPQHF. DNA of the CDR3: TGCGCCAGCAGCAGGACAGGAGAGCGCCAGCCCCAGCATTTT. Variable domain in full (rest from reference TRBV5-1 and TRBJ1-5): KAGVTQTPRYLIKTRGQQVTLSCSPISGHRSVSWYQQTPGQGLQFLFEYFSETQRNKGNFPGRFSGRQFSNSRSEMNVSTLELGDSALYLCASSRTGERQPQHFGDGTRLSIL.